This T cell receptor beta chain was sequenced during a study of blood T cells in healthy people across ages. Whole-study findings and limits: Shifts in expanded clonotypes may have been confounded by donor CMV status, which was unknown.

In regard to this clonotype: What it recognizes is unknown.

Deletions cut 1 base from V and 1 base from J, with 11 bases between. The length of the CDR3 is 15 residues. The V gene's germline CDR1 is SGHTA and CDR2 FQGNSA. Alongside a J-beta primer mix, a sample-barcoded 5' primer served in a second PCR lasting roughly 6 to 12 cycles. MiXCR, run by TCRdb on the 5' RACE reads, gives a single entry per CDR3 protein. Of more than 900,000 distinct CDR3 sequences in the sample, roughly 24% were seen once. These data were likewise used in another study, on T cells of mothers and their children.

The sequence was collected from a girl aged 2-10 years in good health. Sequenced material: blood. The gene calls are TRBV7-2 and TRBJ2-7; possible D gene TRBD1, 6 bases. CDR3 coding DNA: TGTGCCAGCAGCTTAGTAGCCAGGGGATCCTACGAGCAGTACTTC. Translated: CASSLVARGSYEQYF.